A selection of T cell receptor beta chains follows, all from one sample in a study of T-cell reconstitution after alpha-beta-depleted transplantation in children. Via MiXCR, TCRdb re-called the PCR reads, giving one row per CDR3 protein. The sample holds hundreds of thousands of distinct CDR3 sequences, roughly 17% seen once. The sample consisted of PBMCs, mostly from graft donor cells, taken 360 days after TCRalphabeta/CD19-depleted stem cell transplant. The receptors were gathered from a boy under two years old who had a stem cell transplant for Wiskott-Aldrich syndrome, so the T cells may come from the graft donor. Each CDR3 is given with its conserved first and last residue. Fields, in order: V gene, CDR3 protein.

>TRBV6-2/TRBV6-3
CASSYSIARTGELFF
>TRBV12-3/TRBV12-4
CASSLYTGGQETQYF
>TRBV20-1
CSAREDSGAPLHF
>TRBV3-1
CASRLSIRGWNTGELFF
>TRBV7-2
CASSSWTENTQYF
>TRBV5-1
CASSGGGRALDEQYF
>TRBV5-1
CASSFNRFLQRQYF
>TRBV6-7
CASSRPRQGEETQYF
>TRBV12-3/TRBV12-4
CASSPKTRVEQFF
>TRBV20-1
CSAELHTDTQYF
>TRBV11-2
CASSPRTSGRPRGEQFF
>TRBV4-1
CASSQAGLPNTEAFF
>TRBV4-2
CASSYGGAGGDTQYF
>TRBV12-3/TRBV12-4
CASSKGTGLAADTQYF
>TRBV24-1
CATSASRLAARQETQYF
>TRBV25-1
CASSERLAGTYNEQFF
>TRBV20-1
CSARSVSYGYTF
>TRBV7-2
CASSSPASGKNIQYF
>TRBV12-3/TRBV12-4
CASSPPLAINEQFF
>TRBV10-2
CASSVAGGGTDTQYF
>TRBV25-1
CASSEPGTGPNTEAFF
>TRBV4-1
CASSQVTGDFEQYF
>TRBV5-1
CASSLEGHPAGSPLHF
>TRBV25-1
CASSESLTETSYEQYF
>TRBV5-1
CASSLEVPNEQFF
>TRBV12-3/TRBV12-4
CASSLAGWRTASYEQYF
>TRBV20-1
CSARKGGIPYEQYF
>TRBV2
CASKAGGPPEAFF
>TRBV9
CASSVRDRWFSGELFF
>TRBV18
CASSLRSGMYEQYF
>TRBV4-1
CASSQDRRGANIQYF
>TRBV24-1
CATTVTGRTYEQYF
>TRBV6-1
CATRLAVDTQYF
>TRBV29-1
CSAGTVLSGYTF
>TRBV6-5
CASRGKGQPQHF
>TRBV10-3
CAISESGDLREQYF
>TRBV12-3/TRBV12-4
CASKVRGLSYTEAFF
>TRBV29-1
CSVALGQGGGNEQFF
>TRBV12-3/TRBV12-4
CASSSPTGGETQYF
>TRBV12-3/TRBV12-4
CASSPSISNQPQHF
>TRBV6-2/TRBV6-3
CASSYRVSYEQYF
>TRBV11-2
CASSRAQNSYGYTF
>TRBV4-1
CASSQGEWGPNTEAFF
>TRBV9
CASSVGFTPGELFF
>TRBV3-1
CASSQGGLAASYEQYF